This TCR beta chain comes out of a study of cytomegalovirus exposure and HLA in healthy donors. Study summary: Early released data had about 85 million unique TCRs, all coming from HLA-typed donors.

Comment on this clone: What it binds is not known.

The PCR contained 60 Vbeta and 13 Jbeta primers. Measured with immunoSEQ multiplex PCR; TCRdb has only the in-frame clones, and not every one. The table shows about 130,000 clones, with roughly 80% occurring only once. Study-level points and caveats: Researchers catalogued some 160 TCR beta chains as cytomegalovirus-associated.

This CDR3 is 12 amino acids long. Deletions cut 3 bases from V and 6 bases from J, with 7 bases between. Germline CDR1 and CDR2: ENHRY and SYGVKD. The material sequenced was PBMCs. This clonotype was sampled from a woman in her fifties or sixties in good health and CMV-seronegative. The chain is built from TRBV10-3 and TRBJ2-3; perhaps TRBD2 as D (6 bases). CDR3 sequence: CAISEGGDTQYF. CDR3 nucleotides: TGTGCCATCAGTGAAGGAGGGGATACGCAGTATTTT.